These T cell receptor beta chains were read from a single sample in a study of T cells after yellow fever vaccination. MiXCR, applied by TCRdb to the 5' RACE reads, yields one record per CDR3 protein. The sample records about 74,000 distinct CDR3 sequences, around 7% being singletons. The sample consisted of CD8+ T cells sorted from PBMCs, taken around 5 days after the first yellow fever vaccination. The receptors were gathered from a man younger than 35 who received the YFV17D yellow fever vaccine. The CDR3 runs from the conserved cysteine through the conserved F or W. The D gene is left open where the match is weak. Expanded clones get a size class; other rows say once, few or many, or leave the size out.

V: TRBV27; J: TRBJ2-7; size: few; D: TRBD2; CDR3: CASSSSSAGGNYEQYF; DNA: TGTGCCAGCAGTTCCTCCTCGGCGGGGGGGAATTACGAGCAGTACTTC
V: TRBV5-1; J: TRBJ2-5; size: few; D: NA; CDR3: CASSPGSWRDQETQYF; DNA: TGCGCCAGCAGCCCCGGGAGCTGGAGGGATCAAGAGACCCAGTACTTC
V: TRBV7-2; J: TRBJ2-3; size: many; D: TRBD1; CDR3: CASSPGGWVTDTQYF; DNA: TGTGCCAGCAGTCCAGGGGGCTGGGTCACAGATACGCAGTATTTT
V: TRBV7-2; J: TRBJ1-3; size: many; D: TRBD1; CDR3: CASVVSWDRTSSGNTIYF; DNA: TGTGCCAGCGTTGTGAGCTGGGACAGGACTTCCTCTGGAAACACCATATATTTT
V: TRBV12-3/TRBV12-4; J: TRBJ1-5; size: many; D: NA; CDR3: CASSIGTFQPQHF; DNA: TGTGCCAGCAGTATAGGGACCTTTCAGCCCCAGCATTTT
V: TRBV2; J: TRBJ2-2; size: many; D: TRBD1; CDR3: CARGPSQDRVVAGELFF; DNA: TGTGCCAGAGGGCCCTCTCAGGACAGGGTCGTGGCCGGGGAGCTGTTTTTT
V: TRBV5-5; J: TRBJ1-1; size: few; D: NA; CDR3: CASSLGGGTEAFF; DNA: TGTGCCAGCAGCTTGGGGGGGGGCACTGAAGCTTTCTTT
V: TRBV6-5; J: TRBJ1-1; size: few; D: NA; CDR3: CASSSYIQTEAFF; DNA: TGTGCCAGCAGTTCCTATATTCAAACTGAAGCTTTCTTT
V: TRBV15; J: TRBJ2-2; size: few; D: NA; CDR3: CATSRGGELFF; DNA: TGTGCCACCAGCAGAGGCGGGGAGCTGTTTTTT
V: TRBV5-6; J: TRBJ2-3; size: many; D: NA; CDR3: CASSLTGTDTQYF; DNA: TGTGCCAGCAGCTTGACGGGCACAGATACGCAGTATTTT
V: TRBV11-2; J: TRBJ2-5; size: NA; D: TRBD2; CDR3: CASSLGLAGLGQETQYF; DNA: TGTGCCAGCAGCTTAGGACTAGCGGGGCTGGGGCAAGAGACCCAGTACTTC
V: TRBV27; J: TRBJ2-3; size: many; D: TRBD2; CDR3: CASSLSAGWDTQYF; DNA: TGTGCCAGCAGTTTGTCAGCGGGGTGGGATACGCAGTATTTT
V: TRBV5-1; J: TRBJ2-5; size: many; D: TRBD1; CDR3: CASSGTGPQETQYF; DNA: TGCGCCAGCAGCGGGACAGGCCCCCAAGAGACCCAGTACTTC
V: TRBV6-2/TRBV6-3; J: TRBJ2-7; size: few; D: TRBD1; CDR3: CASSYPGQGTEQYF; DNA: TGTGCCAGCAGTTACCCAGGACAGGGCACCGAGCAGTACTTC
V: TRBV4-1; J: TRBJ2-7; size: few; D: NA; CDR3: CASSQTPSRQTYEQYF; DNA: TGCGCCAGCAGCCAAACTCCATCTCGCCAGACCTACGAGCAGTACTTC
V: TRBV5-1; J: TRBJ1-2; size: few; D: NA; CDR3: CASSPDSYSNYGYTF; DNA: TGCGCCAGCAGCCCGGACAGTTATTCAAACTATGGCTACACCTTC
V: TRBV10-3; J: TRBJ1-5; size: NA; D: TRBD1; CDR3: CAISDEQGTGQPQHF; DNA: TGTGCCATCAGTGACGAACAGGGGACGGGACAGCCCCAGCATTTT
V: TRBV12-3/TRBV12-4; J: TRBJ2-5; size: many; D: NA; CDR3: CASSPGAAQETQYF; DNA: TGTGCCAGCAGTCCCGGGGCAGCACAAGAGACCCAGTACTTC
V: TRBV5-1; J: TRBJ2-7; size: many; D: TRBD2; CDR3: CASSTGLAGDYEQYF; DNA: TGCGCCAGCAGTACGGGACTAGCGGGGGACTACGAGCAGTACTTC
V: TRBV6-1; J: TRBJ1-1; size: many; D: NA; CDR3: CASSASVSLLEAFF; DNA: TGTGCCAGCAGTGCTTCAGTGTCCCTTCTCGAAGCTTTCTTT
V: TRBV6-2/TRBV6-3; J: TRBJ2-3; size: many; D: NA; CDR3: CASSPRESTDTQYF; DNA: TGTGCCAGCAGTCCACGAGAGAGCACAGATACGCAGTATTTT
V: TRBV11-2; J: TRBJ1-3; size: NA; D: NA; CDR3: CASSTNLGGLGNTIYF; DNA: TGTGCCAGCAGCACAAACCTAGGGGGTCTCGGAAACACCATATATTTT
V: TRBV6-5; J: TRBJ2-7; size: many; D: NA; CDR3: CASSLQGSEQYF; DNA: TGTGCCAGCAGCCTACAGGGTTCCGAGCAGTACTTC
V: TRBV11-1; J: TRBJ2-6; size: NA; D: TRBD2; CDR3: CASSLGTSSSGANVLTF; DNA: TGTGCCAGCAGCTTAGGGACTAGCAGCTCTGGGGCCAACGTCCTGACTTTC
V: TRBV7-9; J: TRBJ2-1; size: many; D: TRBD1; CDR3: CASSLGRTGPYNEQFF; DNA: TGTGCCAGCAGCCTCGGAAGGACAGGGCCCTACAATGAGCAGTTCTTC
V: TRBV15; J: TRBJ2-1; size: many; D: NA; CDR3: CATSRDRGTSGEQFF; DNA: TGTGCCACCAGCAGAGACAGGGGTACCAGTGGTGAGCAGTTCTTC
V: TRBV7-9; J: TRBJ1-2; size: many; D: NA; CDR3: CASSLGAGLYGYTF; DNA: TGTGCCAGCAGCTTAGGGGCGGGGTTATATGGCTACACCTTC
V: TRBV5-4; J: TRBJ2-1; size: NA; D: NA; CDR3: CARSSGLICYNEQFF; DNA: TGTGCCAGGAGCTCCGGGCTCATCTGCTACAATGAGCAGTTCTTC
V: TRBV4-3; J: TRBJ2-3; size: few; D: TRBD1; CDR3: CASSQDRDRELDTQYF; DNA: TGCGCCAGCAGCCAAGACCGGGACAGGGAATTAGATACGCAGTATTTT
V: TRBV7-2; J: TRBJ2-1; size: NA; D: TRBD1; CDR3: CASSLWLDRGKYNEQFF; DNA: TGTGCCAGCAGCCTCTGGTTGGACAGGGGGAAATACAATGAGCAGTTCTTC
V: TRBV30; J: TRBJ2-5; size: NA; D: TRBD2; CDR3: CAWDPGTTSRTQYF; DNA: TGTGCCTGGGACCCCGGGACTACTTCCAGGACCCAGTACTTC
V: TRBV6-5; J: TRBJ1-2; size: NA; D: NA; CDR3: CASSYSETGHTYGYTF; DNA: TGTGCCAGCAGTTACTCGGAAACTGGACATACTTATGGCTACACCTTC
V: TRBV5-1; J: TRBJ1-2; size: many; D: NA; CDR3: CASTLTGGWAYGYTF; DNA: TGCGCCAGCACGCTAACAGGCGGTTGGGCCTATGGCTACACCTTC
V: TRBV6-5; J: TRBJ2-3; size: many; D: NA; CDR3: CASSSPTDTQYF; DNA: TGTGCCAGCAGTTCCCCCACAGATACGCAGTATTTT
V: TRBV4-1; J: TRBJ2-1; size: many; D: TRBD1; CDR3: CASSQTRQGGGYNEQFF; DNA: TGCGCCAGCAGCCAAACCCGACAGGGGGGCGGCTACAATGAGCAGTTCTTC
V: TRBV7-8; J: TRBJ1-4; size: many; D: NA; CDR3: CASSYSGTANEKLFF; DNA: TGTGCCAGCAGCTACTCAGGGACTGCTAATGAAAAACTGTTTTTT
V: TRBV12-3/TRBV12-4; J: TRBJ2-1; size: NA; D: NA; CDR3: CASSFRWEQFF; DNA: TGTGCCAGCAGTTTTAGGTGGGAGCAGTTCTTC
V: TRBV24-1; J: TRBJ2-1; size: many; D: NA; CDR3: CATSDFPYGRSYNEQFF; DNA: TGTGCCACCAGTGATTTTCCATATGGCAGGTCCTACAATGAGCAGTTCTTC
V: TRBV27; J: TRBJ1-5; size: NA; D: NA; CDR3: CASSLNSDQPQHF; DNA: TGTGCCAGCAGTTTAAATAGCGATCAGCCCCAGCATTTT
V: TRBV10-3; J: TRBJ2-3; size: many; D: NA; CDR3: CAISDSRTDTQYF; DNA: TGTGCCATCAGTGACTCTCGCACAGATACGCAGTATTTT
V: TRBV3-1; J: TRBJ2-7; size: many; D: TRBD2; CDR3: CASSQDWTSAAYEQYF; DNA: TGTGCCAGCAGCCAAGATTGGACTAGCGCAGCCTACGAGCAGTACTTC
V: TRBV6-1; J: TRBJ2-2; size: NA; D: NA; CDR3: CASSPTDSNTGELFF; DNA: TGTGCCAGCAGTCCGACAGACTCGAACACCGGGGAGCTGTTTTTT
V: TRBV20-1; J: TRBJ2-5; size: many; D: NA; CDR3: CSANRRAYWETQYF; DNA: TGCAGTGCTAACCGCCGGGCGTATTGGGAGACCCAGTACTTC
V: TRBV2; J: TRBJ1-2; size: many; D: NA; CDR3: CASSETWGANYGYTF; DNA: TGTGCCAGCAGTGAAACATGGGGGGCTAACTATGGCTACACCTTC
V: TRBV19; J: TRBJ2-3; size: NA; D: NA; CDR3: CASGASGATDTQYF; DNA: TGTGCCAGTGGGGCGTCAGGCGCCACAGATACGCAGTATTTT